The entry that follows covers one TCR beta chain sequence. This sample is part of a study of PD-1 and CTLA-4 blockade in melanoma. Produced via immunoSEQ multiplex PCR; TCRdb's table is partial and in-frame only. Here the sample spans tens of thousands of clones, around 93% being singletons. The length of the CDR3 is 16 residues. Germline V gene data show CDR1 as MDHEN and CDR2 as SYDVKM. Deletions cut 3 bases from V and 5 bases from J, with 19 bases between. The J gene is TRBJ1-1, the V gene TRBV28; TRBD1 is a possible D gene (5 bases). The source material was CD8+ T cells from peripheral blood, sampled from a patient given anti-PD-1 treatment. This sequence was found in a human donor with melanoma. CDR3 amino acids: CASSFGDRLRGTEAFF. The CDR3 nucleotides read TGTGCCAGCAGTTTTGGGGACCGGCTTAGAGGAACTGAAGCTTTCTTT.